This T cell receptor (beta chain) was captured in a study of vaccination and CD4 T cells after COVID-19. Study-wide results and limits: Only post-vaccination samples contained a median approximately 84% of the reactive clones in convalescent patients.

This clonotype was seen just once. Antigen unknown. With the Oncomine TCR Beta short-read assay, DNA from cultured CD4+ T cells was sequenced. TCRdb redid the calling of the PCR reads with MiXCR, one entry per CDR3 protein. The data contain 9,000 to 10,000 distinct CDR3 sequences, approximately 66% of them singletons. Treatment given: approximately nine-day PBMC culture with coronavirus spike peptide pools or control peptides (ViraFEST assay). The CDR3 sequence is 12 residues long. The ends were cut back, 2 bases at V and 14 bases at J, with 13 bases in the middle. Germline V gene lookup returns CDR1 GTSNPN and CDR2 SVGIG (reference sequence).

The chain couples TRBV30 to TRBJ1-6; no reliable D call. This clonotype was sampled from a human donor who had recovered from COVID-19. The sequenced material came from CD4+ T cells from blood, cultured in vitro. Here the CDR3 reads CAWSSGSKALHF. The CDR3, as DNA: TGTGCCTGGAGTTCAGGTTCGAAAGCCCTCCACTTT.